The 28 T cell receptor beta chains in this list originate from one sample, sequenced in a study of CD8 T cells in Susac syndrome. When the RNA was reverse transcribed, random hexamers were used with an input of roughly 0.45 to 1 ug. TCRdb reprocessed the immunoSEQ multiplex PCR reads with MiXCR, giving one entry per CDR3 protein. The table records some 180,000 distinct CDR3 sequences, approximately 93% of them present only once. Sequencing used CD4+ T cells from PBMCs. Receptors were obtained from a human donor in good health.

The gene calls are TRBV6-5 and TRBJ2-4, with 7 bases fitting TRBD1. With 4 bases clipped from V and 8 bases from J, the junction kept 8 bases outside the gene matches. The CDR3 covers 14 residues. Germline CDR1 and CDR2: MNHEY and SVGAGI. The chain's CDR3 is CASSLQGKGYIQYF. Here the CDR3 DNA reads TGTGCCAGCAGTTTACAGGGGAAAGGGTACATTCAGTACTTC.

CDR3 sequence (DNA): TGTGCCAGCTCACCAAAGAGTGGAGGGTACGAGCAGTACTTC. Translated: CASSPKSGGYEQYF. The genes are TRBV18 and TRBJ2-7; tentatively, D is TRBD2 (6 bases). CDR3 length equals 14 residues. Trimming took off 2 bases at V and 4 bases at J, with 12 bases between the two ends. Germline CDR1 and CDR2: KGHSH and LQKENI.

This rearrangement joins TRBV29-1 to TRBJ2-1; D might be TRBD1 or TRBD2, each matching 5 bases. V lost 4 bases to trimming and J lost 0 bases, with 10 bases between them. CDR1 and CDR2 (germline): SQVTM, ANQGSEA. The CDR3 runs 14 residues. This CDR3 is CSVGEGSSYNEQFF. The CDR3 DNA is TGCAGCGTTGGTGAGGGGAGCTCCTACAATGAGCAGTTCTTC.

V gene TRBV3-1 combines with J gene TRBJ1-2, with D maybe TRBD1 (5 bases). The CDR3 length is 15 residues. V lost 5 bases to trimming and J lost 7 bases, with 20 bases between them. The germline V gene encodes CDR1 LGHDT and CDR2 YNNKEL (reference sequence). Written as DNA, the CDR3 is TGTGCCAGCAGCTTGGCCGCACTCTCTGGGGGTGGCTACACCTTC. Translation: CASSLAALSGGGYTF.

J is TRBJ2-5 and V is TRBV5-4, with 7 positions matching TRBD1. V lost 5 bases, J lost 2 bases, and 6 bases stayed unmatched. The CDR3 is 14 amino acids. Germline CDR1 reads SGHNT; CDR2 reads YYREEE (reference sequence). The CDR3 DNA is TGTGCCAGCAGTCGGACAGGACCGCAAGAGACCCAGTACTTC. It encodes CASSRTGPQETQYF.

This sequence joins TRBV3-1 and TRBJ2-3; D perhaps matches TRBD1 (5 bases). V lost 0 bases and J lost 8, with 9 bases in between. This CDR3 contains 13 residues. Looked up from germline, CDR1 is LGHDT and CDR2 is YNNKEL (reference sequence). The CDR3 region is CASSQEGRGTQYF. CDR3 coding DNA: TGTGCCAGCAGCCAAGAGGGTAGGGGTACGCAGTATTTT.

V and J are TRBV6-6 and TRBJ2-1; TRBD1 aligns across 7 bases. The V gene end was trimmed by 5 bases and the J gene end by 7 bases; junction bases not matched to a gene: 8. Germline V gene sequence: CDR1 MNHNY, CDR2 SVGAGI (reference sequence). The CDR3 spans 14 residues. The CDR3 coding sequence is TGTGCCAGCAGTCTGCAGGGGGACCTGAATGAGCAGTTCTTC. Protein: CASSLQGDLNEQFF.

The V gene is TRBV9, the J gene TRBJ1-3; no clear D. CDR3 length equals 15 residues. Deletions cut 0 bases from V and 2 bases from J, with 9 bases between. Germline V gives CDR1 SGDLS, CDR2 YYNGEE. The CDR3 DNA reads TGTGCCAGCAGCGTAGGACCGGCAACTGGAAACACCATATATTTT. Its protein is CASSVGPATGNTIYF.

The CDR3 sequence: CASSSGAWYSNQPQHF. The CDR3 bases are TGTGCCAGCAGCTCAGGGGCATGGTACAGCAATCAGCCCCAGCATTTT. This chain links TRBV7-2 with TRBJ1-5, with a tentative D call TRBD1 (6 bases). Trimming removed 4 bases at V and 1 base at J, with 14 bases between. This CDR3 is built from 16 residues. CDR1 SGHTA and CDR2 FQGNSA come from the germline V gene.

J is TRBJ2-5 and V is TRBV19, with D perhaps TRBD2 (5 bases). Germline values: CDR1 LNHDA, CDR2 SQIVND (reference sequence). Trimming removed 6 bases at V and 4 bases at J, with 15 bases between. This CDR3 spans 14 amino acids. The CDR3: CASRAEVAGETQYF. The CDR3 DNA sequence: TGTGCCAGTAGGGCGGAGGTCGCGGGAGAGACCCAGTACTTC.

A few counts support this clonotype. The chain uses TRBV12-3 or TRBV12-4 and TRBJ2-7, with D unresolved. This CDR3 is 14 amino acids long. V was clipped by 3 bases and J by 0 bases, with 9 bases between them. This CDR3 is CASSLTASSYEQYF. CDR3 nucleotides: TGTGCCAGCAGTTTGACCGCTAGCTCCTACGAGCAGTACTTC.

The chain combines TRBV10-3 with TRBJ1-6, with a weak D call TRBD1 (5 bases). V was shortened by 6 bases and J by 5 bases, with 11 bases between the two germline ends. The CDR3 runs 14 residues. Germline V gene data show CDR1 as ENHRY and CDR2 as SYGVKD. In DNA, the CDR3 is TGTGCCATCAGGCCCCGGGACGATAATTCACCCCTCCACTTT. Encoded protein: CAIRPRDDNSPLHF.

The gene calls are TRBV18 and TRBJ2-7, with a possible D match to TRBD1 (5 bases). CDR3 length: 15 residues. Trimming removed 2 bases from V and 2 bases from J, with 13 bases in between. Germline assignment: CDR1 KGHSH and CDR2 LQKENI. The CDR3 DNA sequence: TGTGCCAGCTCACCAAAGACAGCCAACCCCTACGAGCAGTACTTC. Translation gives CASSPKTANPYEQYF. Supplemented by reference TRBV18 and TRBJ2-7, the full variable domain reads NAGVMQNPRHLVRRRGQEARLRCSPMKGHSHVYWYRQLPEEGLKFMVYLQKENIIDESGMPKERFSAEFPKEGPSILRIQQVVRGDSAAYFCASSPKTANPYEQYFGPGTRLTVT.

V usage is TRBV2 and J usage is TRBJ2-2; D is uncertain. Germline V CDR1 and CDR2: SNHLY, FYNNEI. V was trimmed by 7 bases and J by 2 bases, leaving 11 bases between them. The CDR3 sequence is 14 residues long. This CDR3 reads CASTSTENTGELFF. For the CDR3, the DNA is TGTGCCAGCACCAGCACAGAAAACACCGGGGAGCTGTTTTTT.

The genes are TRBV28 and TRBJ2-2; 10 bases align to TRBD2. The length of the CDR3 is 16 residues. The germline CDR1 and CDR2 sequences are MDHEN and SYDVKM. Germline trimming cut 4 bases from V and 5 bases from J; bases unmatched to any gene: 7. CDR3 nucleotides: TGTGCCAGCAGTTCCCCAAGCGGGGGGGGAACCGGGGAGCTGTTTTTT. Translation: CASSSPSGGGTGELFF.

The chain carries TRBV3-1 and TRBJ2-1; TRBD1 matches at 9 bases. V gave up 4 bases and J gave up 9 bases; unmatched junction bases: 4. The germline V gene encodes CDR1 LGHDT and CDR2 YNNKEL (reference sequence). CDR3 length: 13 residues. For the CDR3, the DNA is TGTGCCAGCAGCCGACAGGGGGGCAGTGAGCAGTTCTTC. As protein: CASSRQGGSEQFF.

The V call is TRBV20-1, the J call TRBJ2-3; 11 bases line up with TRBD2. The junction had 10 bases not matched to a gene; V was cut back by 4 bases and J by 4 bases. The CDR3 is made up of 16 amino acids. The germline V gene has CDR1 DFQATT and CDR2 SNEGSKA (reference sequence). The CDR3 loop reads CSATHIAGGAPDTQYF. For the CDR3, the DNA is TGCAGTGCTACCCACATAGCGGGGGGGGCCCCAGATACGCAGTATTTT.

Only a few counts were recorded for this clonotype. The rearrangement uses TRBV7-2 and TRBJ2-2; 10 bases map to TRBD2. This CDR3 has 16 amino acids. Germline CDR1 SGHTA, CDR2 FQGNSA. V shed 1 base, J shed 5 bases, and the junction held 4 bases outside the gene matches. The CDR3 spells CASSLVLGLATGELFF. The CDR3 coding sequence is TGTGCCAGCAGCTTAGTCCTGGGACTAGCGACCGGGGAGCTGTTTTTT.

This clonotype showed up just a few times. This chain links TRBV6-5 with TRBJ2-2; D perhaps matches TRBD2 (5 bases). V lost 6 bases and J 7 bases, leaving 6 bases between the germline ends. This CDR3 contains 11 residues. Germline values: CDR1 MNHEY, CDR2 SVGAGI. In DNA, the CDR3 is TGTGCCAGCAGAGCGGTCGGGGAGCTGTTTTTT. It specifies CASRAVGELFF.

The count of this clonotype is one. The chain carries TRBV4-2 and TRBJ1-1; no clear D. Germline assignment: CDR1 LGHNA and CDR2 YNFKEQ. The CDR3 has 15 residues. The V and J ends lost 0 bases and 4 bases respectively, with 12 bases between them. The CDR3 DNA reads as TGTGCCAGCAGCCAAGACAGATTCGACCCCACTGAAGCTTTCTTT. Protein sequence: CASSQDRFDPTEAFF.

This chain connects TRBV15 to TRBJ2-5, with 11 nucleotides matching TRBD2. The junction had 4 bases not matched to a gene; V was cut back by 2 bases and J by 2 bases. The CDR3 extends over 16 amino acids. In germline, CDR1 is LNHNV, CDR2 YYDKDF (reference sequence). CDR3 nucleotide sequence: TGTGCCACCAGCAGAAGGACTAGCGGGCGTCAAGAGACCCAGTACTTC. It specifies CATSRRTSGRQETQYF.

The table lists this clonotype with a count of one. The chain is built from TRBV10-3 and TRBJ2-7; the match to TRBD2 covers 7 bases. J was trimmed by 2 bases and V by 7 bases; bases with no gene match: 8. Germline CDR1 ENHRY, CDR2 SYGVKD. There are 14 residues in the CDR3. DNA of the CDR3: TGTGCCATCAAGCTTCGGGAGGTAGCCTACGAGCAGTACTTC. Amino acid sequence: CAIKLREVAYEQYF.

J is TRBJ2-7 and V is TRBV29-1; no clear D gene. The CDR3 sequence is 12 residues long. Looked up from germline, CDR1 is SQVTM and CDR2 is ANQGSEA. V dropped 6 bases and J dropped 6 bases, with 15 bases sitting between them. CDR3 DNA: TGCAGCGTCAAGCAAAGCCCCTCCGAGCAGTACTTC. Translating it yields CSVKQSPSEQYF.

This clonotype was counted a single time. The gene calls are TRBV4-3 and TRBJ2-3; D perhaps matches TRBD2 (7 bases). Per the germline V gene, CDR1 is LGHNA and CDR2 is YSLEER. CDR3 length: 15 amino acids. V was trimmed by 6 bases and J by 0 bases, leaving 13 bases between them. The CDR3 reads CASSRPGGSTDTQYF. The DNA for the CDR3 is TGCGCCAGCAGTCGCCCGGGGGGCAGCACAGATACGCAGTATTTT.

CDR3 protein: CASSQSGNQGHEQYV. CDR3 DNA: TGTGCCAGCAGCCAATCCGGGAACCAGGGACACGAGCAGTACGTC. The rearrangement links TRBV4-2 to TRBJ2-7; D may correspond to TRBD1 or TRBD2 (5 bases each). The germline V gene encodes CDR1 LGHNA and CDR2 YNFKEQ. Trimming removed 2 bases from V and 5 bases from J, with 16 bases in between. CDR3 length: 15 residues.

J is TRBJ1-2 and V is TRBV29-1; a possible D gene is TRBD1 (5 bases). The CDR3 has 13 amino acids. The ends were cut back, 7 bases at V and 4 bases at J, with 16 bases in the middle. CDR1 and CDR2 (germline): SQVTM, ANQGSEA. CDR3 loop: CSAQVWGGYGYTF. CDR3 sequence (DNA): TGCAGCGCCCAAGTCTGGGGGGGCTATGGCTACACCTTC.

The V call is TRBV7-2, the J call TRBJ2-6, with TRBD1 matching over 9 bases. This CDR3 region has 17 residues. Germline lookup yields CDR1 SGHTA and CDR2 FQGNSA. Trimming took 3 bases from V and 7 from J; bases not matched to a gene: 10. CDR3 sequence: CASSFRTGGLGANVLTF. DNA of the CDR3: TGTGCCAGCAGCTTTCGCACAGGGGGCCTCGGTGCCAACGTCCTGACTTTC.

The chain employs TRBV19 and TRBJ2-1; TRBD2 matches 13 bases. Germline V gene data show CDR1 as LNHDA and CDR2 as SQIVND (reference sequence). The length of the CDR3 is 18 residues. V trimming: 3 bases; J trimming: 7 bases; junction bases outside the gene matches: 12. The DNA of the CDR3 is TGTGCCAGTAGTATGCGTCGAACTAGCGGGGGGGCTAAGAATGAGCAGTTCTTC. Translated, it gives CASSMRRTSGGAKNEQFF.